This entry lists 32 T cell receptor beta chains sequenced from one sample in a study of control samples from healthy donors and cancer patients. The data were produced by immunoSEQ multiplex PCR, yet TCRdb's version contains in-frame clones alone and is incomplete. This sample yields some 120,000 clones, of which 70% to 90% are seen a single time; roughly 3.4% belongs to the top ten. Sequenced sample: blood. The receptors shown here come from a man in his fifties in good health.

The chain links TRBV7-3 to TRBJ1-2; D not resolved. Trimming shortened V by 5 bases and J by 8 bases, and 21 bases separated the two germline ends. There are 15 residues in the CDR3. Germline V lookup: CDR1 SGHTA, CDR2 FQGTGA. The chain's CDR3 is CASSPYHADTTGYTF. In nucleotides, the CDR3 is TGTGCCAGCAGCCCATATCATGCGGATACTACCGGCTACACCTTC.

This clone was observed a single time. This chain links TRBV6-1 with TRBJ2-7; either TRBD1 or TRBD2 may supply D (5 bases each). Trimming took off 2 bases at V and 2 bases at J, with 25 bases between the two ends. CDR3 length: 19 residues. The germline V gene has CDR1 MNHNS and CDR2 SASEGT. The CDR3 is CASSEPPSRSGTVAYEQYF. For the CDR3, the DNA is TGTGCCAGCAGTGAACCTCCTTCTCGATCGGGGACGGTCGCCTACGAGCAGTACTTC.

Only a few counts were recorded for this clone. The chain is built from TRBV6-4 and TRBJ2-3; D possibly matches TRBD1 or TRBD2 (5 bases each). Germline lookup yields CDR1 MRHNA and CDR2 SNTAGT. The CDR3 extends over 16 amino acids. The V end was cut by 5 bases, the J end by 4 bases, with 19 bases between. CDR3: CASSPGQTHRADTQYF. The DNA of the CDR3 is TGTGCCAGCAGTCCGGGGCAGACCCACCGTGCAGATACGCAGTATTTT.

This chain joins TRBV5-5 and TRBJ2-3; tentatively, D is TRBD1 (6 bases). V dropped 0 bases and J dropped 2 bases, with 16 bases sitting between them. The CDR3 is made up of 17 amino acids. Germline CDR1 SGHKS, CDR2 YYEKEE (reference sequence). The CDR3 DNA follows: TGTGCCAGCAGCTTGGCCGGAGACAGGATACTCACAGATACGCAGTATTTT. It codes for CASSLAGDRILTDTQYF.

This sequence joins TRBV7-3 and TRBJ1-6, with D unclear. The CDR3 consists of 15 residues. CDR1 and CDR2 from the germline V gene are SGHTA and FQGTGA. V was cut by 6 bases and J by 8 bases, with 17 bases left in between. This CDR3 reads CASRQTGNFDSPLHF. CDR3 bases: TGTGCCAGCAGGCAGACGGGGAACTTCGATTCACCCCTCCACTTT.

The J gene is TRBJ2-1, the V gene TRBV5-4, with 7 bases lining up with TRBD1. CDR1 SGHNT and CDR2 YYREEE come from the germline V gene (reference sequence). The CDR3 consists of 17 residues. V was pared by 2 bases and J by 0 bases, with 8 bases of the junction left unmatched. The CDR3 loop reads CASSFSVRGPSYNEQFF. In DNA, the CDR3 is TGTGCCAGCAGCTTTTCAGTGAGGGGGCCCTCCTACAATGAGCAGTTCTTC.

This CDR3 reads CASSQSTNEKLFF. The CDR3 DNA follows: TGCGCCAGCAGCCAAAGCACCAATGAAAAACTGTTTTTT. The V call is TRBV4-1, the J call TRBJ1-4; D is uncertain. Trimming cost V 2 bases and J 5 bases, with 6 bases left between them. CDR1 is MGHRA, CDR2 YSYEKL, per germline. This CDR3 is 13 amino acids long.

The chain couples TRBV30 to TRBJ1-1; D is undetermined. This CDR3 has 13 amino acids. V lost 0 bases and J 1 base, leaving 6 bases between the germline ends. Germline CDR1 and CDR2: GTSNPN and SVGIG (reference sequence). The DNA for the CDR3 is TGTGCCTGGAGTGTATACCCGAACACTGAAGCTTTCTTT. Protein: CAWSVYPNTEAFF.

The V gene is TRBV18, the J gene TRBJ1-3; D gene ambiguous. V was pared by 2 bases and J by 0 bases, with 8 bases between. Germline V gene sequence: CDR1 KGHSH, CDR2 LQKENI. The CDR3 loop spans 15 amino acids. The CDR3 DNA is TGTGCCAGCTCACCAGCGGCCGACTCTGGAAACACCATATATTTT. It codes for CASSPAADSGNTIYF.

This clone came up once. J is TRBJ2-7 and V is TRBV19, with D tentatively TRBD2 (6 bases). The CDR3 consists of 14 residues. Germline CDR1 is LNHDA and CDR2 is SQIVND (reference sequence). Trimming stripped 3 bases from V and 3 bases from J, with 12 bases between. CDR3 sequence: CASSIGGLNYEQYF. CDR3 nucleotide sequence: TGTGCCAGTAGTATCGGGGGACTGAACTACGAGCAGTACTTC.

The CDR3 DNA follows: TGTGCCACCTCGGGGGAGGGGGCTAGAAGCACAGATACGCAGTATTTT. This gives the protein CATSGEGARSTDTQYF. The chain combines TRBV24-1 with TRBJ2-3, with D perhaps being TRBD1 or TRBD2 (7 bases each). This CDR3 has 16 residues. V dropped 9 bases and J dropped 0 bases, with 18 bases sitting between them. Germline V gene lookup returns CDR1 KGHDR and CDR2 SFDVKD.

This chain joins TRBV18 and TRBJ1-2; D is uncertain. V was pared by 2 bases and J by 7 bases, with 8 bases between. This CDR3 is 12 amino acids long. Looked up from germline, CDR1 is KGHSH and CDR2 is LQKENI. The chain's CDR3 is CASSPTAGGYTF. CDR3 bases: TGTGCCAGCTCACCAACGGCGGGTGGCTACACCTTC.

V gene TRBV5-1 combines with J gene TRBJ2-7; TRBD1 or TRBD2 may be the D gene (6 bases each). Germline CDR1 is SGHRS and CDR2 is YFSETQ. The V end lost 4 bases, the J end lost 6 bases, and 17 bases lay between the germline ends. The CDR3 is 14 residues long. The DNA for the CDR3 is TGCGCCAGCAGCCCCCGTCTCGGGGGCGGCGAGCAGTACTTC. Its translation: CASSPRLGGGEQYF.

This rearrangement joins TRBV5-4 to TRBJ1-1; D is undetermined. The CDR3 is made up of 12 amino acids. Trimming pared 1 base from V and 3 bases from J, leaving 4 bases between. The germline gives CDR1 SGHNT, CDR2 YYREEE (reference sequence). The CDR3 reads CASSLRDTEAFF. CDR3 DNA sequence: TGTGCCAGCAGCTTGAGGGACACTGAAGCTTTCTTT.

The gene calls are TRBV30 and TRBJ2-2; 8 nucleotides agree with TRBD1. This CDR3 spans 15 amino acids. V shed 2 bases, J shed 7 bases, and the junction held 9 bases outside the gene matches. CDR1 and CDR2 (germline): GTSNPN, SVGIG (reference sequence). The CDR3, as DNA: TGTGCCTGGAGTATCAGGGGGCGATGGGGCGGGGAGCTGTTTTTT. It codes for CAWSIRGRWGGELFF.

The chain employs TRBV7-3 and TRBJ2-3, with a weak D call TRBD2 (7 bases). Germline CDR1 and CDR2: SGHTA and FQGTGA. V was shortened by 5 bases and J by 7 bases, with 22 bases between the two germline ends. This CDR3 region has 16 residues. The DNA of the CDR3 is TGTGCCAGCAGCCCCCGTGGGGGGGGCGCAAGGAATACGCAGTATTTT. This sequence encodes CASSPRGGGARNTQYF. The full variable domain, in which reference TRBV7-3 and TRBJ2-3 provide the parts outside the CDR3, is GAGVSQTPSNKVTEKGKYVELRCDPISGHTALYWYRQSLGQGPEFLIYFQGTGAADDSGLPNDRFFAVRPEGSVSTLKIQRTERGDSAVYLCASSPRGGGARNTQYFGPGTRLTVL.

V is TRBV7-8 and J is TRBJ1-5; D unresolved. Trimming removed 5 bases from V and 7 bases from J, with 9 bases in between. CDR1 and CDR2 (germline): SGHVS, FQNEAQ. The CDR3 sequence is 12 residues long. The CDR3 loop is CASSLLGQPQHF. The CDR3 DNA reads TGTGCCAGCAGCCTTCTCGGGCAGCCCCAGCATTTT.

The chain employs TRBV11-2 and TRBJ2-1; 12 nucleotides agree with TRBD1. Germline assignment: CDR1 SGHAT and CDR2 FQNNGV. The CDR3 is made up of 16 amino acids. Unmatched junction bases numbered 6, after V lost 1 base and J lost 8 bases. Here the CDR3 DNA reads TGTGCCAGCAGCTTAGGAAGGGACAGGGGGCTCGATGAGCAGTTCTTC. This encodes CASSLGRDRGLDEQFF.

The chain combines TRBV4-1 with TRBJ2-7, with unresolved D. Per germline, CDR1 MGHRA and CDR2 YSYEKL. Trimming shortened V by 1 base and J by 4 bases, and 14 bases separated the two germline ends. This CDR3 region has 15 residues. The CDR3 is CASSQATGRQYEQYF. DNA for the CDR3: TGCGCCAGCAGCCAAGCAACCGGGCGGCAATACGAGCAGTACTTC.

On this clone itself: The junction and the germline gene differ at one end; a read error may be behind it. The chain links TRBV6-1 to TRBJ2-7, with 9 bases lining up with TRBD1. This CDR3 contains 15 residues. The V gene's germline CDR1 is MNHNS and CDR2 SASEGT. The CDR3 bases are TGTGCCAGCAGCGAAGACAGGGGGTATTCCTACGAGCAGTACTTC. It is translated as CASSEDRGYSYEQYF.

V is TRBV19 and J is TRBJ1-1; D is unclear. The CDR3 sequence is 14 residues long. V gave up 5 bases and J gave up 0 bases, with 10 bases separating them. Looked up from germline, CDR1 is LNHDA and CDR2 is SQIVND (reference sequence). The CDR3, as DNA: TGTGCCAGTAGTGAGCAGATAATGAACACTGAAGCTTTCTTT. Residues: CASSEQIMNTEAFF.

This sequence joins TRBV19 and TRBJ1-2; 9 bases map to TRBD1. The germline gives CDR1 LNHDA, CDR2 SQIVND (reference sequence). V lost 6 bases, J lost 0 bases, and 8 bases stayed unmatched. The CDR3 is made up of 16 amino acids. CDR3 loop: CASSRGTGLTNYGYTF. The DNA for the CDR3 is TGTGCCAGTAGCCGTGGGACAGGGCTAACTAACTATGGCTACACCTTC.

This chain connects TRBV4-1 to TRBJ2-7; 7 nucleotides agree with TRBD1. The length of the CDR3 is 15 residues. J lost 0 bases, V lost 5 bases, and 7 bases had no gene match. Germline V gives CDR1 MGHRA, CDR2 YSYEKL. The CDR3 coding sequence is TGCGCCAGCAGCTACCGACAGGGAGACTCCTACGAGCAGTACTTC. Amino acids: CASSYRQGDSYEQYF.

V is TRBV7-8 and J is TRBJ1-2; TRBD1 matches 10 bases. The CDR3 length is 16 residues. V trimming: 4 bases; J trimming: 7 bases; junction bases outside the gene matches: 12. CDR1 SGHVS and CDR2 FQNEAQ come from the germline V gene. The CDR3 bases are TGTGCCAGCAGCTATAGTAGTTGGACAGGGGGTGGTGGCTACACCTTC. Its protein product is CASSYSSWTGGGGYTF. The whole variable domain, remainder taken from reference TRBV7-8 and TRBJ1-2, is GAGVSQSPRYKVAKRGQDVALRCDPISGHVSLFWYQQALGQGPEFLTYFQNEAQLDKSGLPSDRFFAERPEGSVSTLKIQRTQQEDSAVYLCASSYSSWTGGGGYTFGSGTRLTVV.

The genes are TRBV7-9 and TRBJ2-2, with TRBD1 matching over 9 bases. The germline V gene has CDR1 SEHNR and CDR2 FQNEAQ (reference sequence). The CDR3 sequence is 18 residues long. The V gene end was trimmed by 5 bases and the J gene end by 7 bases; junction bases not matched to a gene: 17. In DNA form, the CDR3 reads TGTGCCAGCAGCATCCTCCTAGGACAGGGGAGCGAACGCGGGGAGCTGTTTTTT. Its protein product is CASSILLGQGSERGELFF. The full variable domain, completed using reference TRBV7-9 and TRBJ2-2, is DTGVSQNPRHKITKRGQNVTFRCDPISEHNRLYWYRQTLGQGPEFLTYFQNEAQLEKSRLLSDRFSAERPKGSFSTLEIQRTEQGDSAMYLCASSILLGQGSERGELFFGEGSRLTVL.

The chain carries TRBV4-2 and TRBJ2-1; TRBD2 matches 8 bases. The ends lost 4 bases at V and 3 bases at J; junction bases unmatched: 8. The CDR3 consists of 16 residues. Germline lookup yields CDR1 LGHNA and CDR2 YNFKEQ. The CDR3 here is CASSRDSGGLYNEQFF. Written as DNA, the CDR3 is TGTGCCAGCAGCCGAGACAGCGGGGGCCTCTACAATGAGCAGTTCTTC.

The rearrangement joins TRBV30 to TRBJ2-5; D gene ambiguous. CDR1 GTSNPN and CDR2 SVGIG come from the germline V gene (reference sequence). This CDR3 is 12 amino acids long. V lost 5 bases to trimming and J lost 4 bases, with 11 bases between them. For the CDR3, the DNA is TGTGCCTGGGGTCCCCGGCCAGAGACCCAGTACTTC. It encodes CAWGPRPETQYF.

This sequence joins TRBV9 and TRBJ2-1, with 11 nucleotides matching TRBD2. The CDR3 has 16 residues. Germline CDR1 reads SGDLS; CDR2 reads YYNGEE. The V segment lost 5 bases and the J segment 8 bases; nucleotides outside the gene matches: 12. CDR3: CASRGLAGGPSDEQFF. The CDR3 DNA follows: TGTGCCAGCAGGGGATTAGCGGGGGGGCCCTCGGATGAGCAGTTCTTC.

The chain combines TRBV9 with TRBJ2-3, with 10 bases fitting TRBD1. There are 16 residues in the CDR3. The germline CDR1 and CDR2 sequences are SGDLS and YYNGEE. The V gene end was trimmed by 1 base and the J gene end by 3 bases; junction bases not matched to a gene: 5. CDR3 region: CASSVRWTGGTDTQYF. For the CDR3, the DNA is TGTGCCAGCAGCGTAAGGTGGACAGGGGGTACAGATACGCAGTATTTT.

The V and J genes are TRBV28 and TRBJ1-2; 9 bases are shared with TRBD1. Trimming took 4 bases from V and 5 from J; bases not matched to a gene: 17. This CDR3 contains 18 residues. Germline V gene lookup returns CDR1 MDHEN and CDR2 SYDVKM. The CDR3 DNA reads TGTGCCAGCAGTTCCCCATTTGGCGGGACAGGGCCTTTATATGGCTACACCTTC. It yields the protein CASSSPFGGTGPLYGYTF.

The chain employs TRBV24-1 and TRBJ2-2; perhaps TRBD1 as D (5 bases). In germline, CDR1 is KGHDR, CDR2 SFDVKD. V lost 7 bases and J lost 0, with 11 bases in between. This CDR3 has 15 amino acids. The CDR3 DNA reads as TGTGCCACCAGCGCGACAGTCTCGAACACCGGGGAGCTGTTTTTT. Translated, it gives CATSATVSNTGELFF.

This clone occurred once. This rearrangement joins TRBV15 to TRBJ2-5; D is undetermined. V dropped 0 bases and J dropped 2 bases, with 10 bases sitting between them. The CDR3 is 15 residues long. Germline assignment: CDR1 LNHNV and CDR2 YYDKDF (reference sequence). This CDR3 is CATSRDRLEQETQYF. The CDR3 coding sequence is TGTGCCACCAGCAGAGATCGATTAGAACAAGAGACCCAGTACTTC.